Shown below are 2 T cell receptor beta chains from a single sample sequenced in a study of lymphopenia after photon versus proton radiotherapy. Assay: immunoSEQ multiplex PCR; the TCRdb copy retains only in-frame clones and omits some. There are 150,000 to 200,000 clones in the sample; 70% to 90% occur only once, and about 4.7% lies in the top ten. Sample: peripheral blood, taken from a patient treated with photon-based radiotherapy. The source of these receptors is a man aged 45-60 years with gastric cancer.

The V and J genes are TRBV29-1 and TRBJ2-1; 9 bases align to TRBD1. The ends lost 8 bases at V and 6 bases at J; junction bases unmatched: 11. The CDR3 totals 14 residues. Germline values: CDR1 SQVTM, CDR2 ANQGSEA. The CDR3 coding sequence is TGCAGCTTAAAGGGACAGGGTCTGGGCAATGAGCAGTTCTTC. Amino acid sequence: CSLKGQGLGNEQFF.

The chain recombines TRBV6-1 with TRBJ2-1; D may be TRBD1 or TRBD2 (5 bases each). Trimming cost V 2 bases and J 4 bases, with 15 bases left between them. Per the germline V gene, CDR1 is MNHNS and CDR2 is SASEGT. The CDR3 is 16 amino acids. CDR3 nucleotides: TGTGCCAGCAGTGAAAAGGAGTCCGAGGGGTACAATGAGCAGTTCTTC. Translating gives CASSEKESEGYNEQFF.